A single sample gave rise to the 6 T cell receptor beta chains below, sequenced in a study of graft-versus-host responses after intestinal transplantation. Sequencing used immunoSEQ multiplex PCR; TCRdb keeps in-frame clones, though not all of them. The sample yields about 10,000 clones, approximately 30% seen once. Sequenced here: alloreactive CD4+ T cells from a mixed lymphocyte reaction culture, sampled before transplantation. The subset: CFSE-low proliferating T cells sorted from roughly 6-day pre-transplant mixed lymphocyte reaction (GvH or HvG direction). All receptors come from a human patient who was an organ donor for intestinal transplantation.

This clone is judged medium-sized (0.01 to 0.1%). The genes are TRBV6-5 and TRBJ1-6; D gene unclear. Trimming cost V 2 bases and J 0 bases, with 5 bases left between them. The germline V gene has CDR1 MNHEY and CDR2 SVGAGI. The CDR3 sequence is 15 residues long. The CDR3 region is CASSYRSSYNSPLHF. CDR3 nucleotide sequence: TGTGCCAGCAGTTACAGGAGCTCCTATAATTCACCCCTCCACTTT.

The V gene is TRBV2, the J gene TRBJ2-5; 7 bases line up with TRBD2. The J call could be wrong; TRBJ2-7 is a better fit for the DNA end. The CDR3 consists of 12 residues. In germline, CDR1 is SNHLY, CDR2 FYNNEI. As DNA, the CDR3 is TGTGCCAGCAGTGGGGGAGGGTACGAGCAGTACTTC. Its translation is CASSGGGYEQYF.

This clone came up a few times. J is TRBJ2-3 and V is TRBV11-2, with 10 positions matching TRBD1. V was pared by 6 bases and J by 1 base, with 7 bases of the junction left unmatched. This CDR3 has 16 residues. The germline gives CDR1 SGHAT, CDR2 FQNNGV. The CDR3 region has the DNA TGTGCCAGCAGTTTGCGGGGGACAGGGGGCACAGATACGCAGTATTTT. It is translated as CASSLRGTGGTDTQYF.

This clone was detected only a few times. The rearrangement joins TRBV19 to TRBJ1-2, with D maybe TRBD1 (5 bases). The CDR3 is made up of 14 amino acids. Trimming cost V 5 bases and J 8 bases, with 18 bases left between them. Germline assignment: CDR1 LNHDA and CDR2 SQIVND (reference sequence). The CDR3 is CASSSPPGTWGYTF. The CDR3 nucleotides are TGTGCCAGTAGTTCACCTCCCGGGACGTGGGGCTACACCTTC.

Within the sample, this clone is medium-sized. The chain recombines TRBV5-4 with TRBJ2-7; TRBD1 agrees at 8 bases. Germline CDR1 SGHNT, CDR2 YYREEE (reference sequence). V was clipped by 1 base and J by 2 bases; unmatched bases: 2. CDR3 length equals 14 residues. The CDR3 bases are TGTGCCAGCAGCTTGACAGGGGGTCCCTACGAGCAGTACTTC. Protein: CASSLTGGPYEQYF.

This chain connects TRBV30 to TRBJ1-2; no clear D gene. This CDR3 is built from 12 residues. Trimming removed 0 bases at V and 8 bases at J, with 10 bases between. Germline V CDR1 and CDR2: GTSNPN, SVGIG (reference sequence). The CDR3 is CAWSVGVRGYTF. CDR3 nucleotide sequence: TGTGCCTGGAGTGTTGGTGTGCGAGGCTACACCTTC.